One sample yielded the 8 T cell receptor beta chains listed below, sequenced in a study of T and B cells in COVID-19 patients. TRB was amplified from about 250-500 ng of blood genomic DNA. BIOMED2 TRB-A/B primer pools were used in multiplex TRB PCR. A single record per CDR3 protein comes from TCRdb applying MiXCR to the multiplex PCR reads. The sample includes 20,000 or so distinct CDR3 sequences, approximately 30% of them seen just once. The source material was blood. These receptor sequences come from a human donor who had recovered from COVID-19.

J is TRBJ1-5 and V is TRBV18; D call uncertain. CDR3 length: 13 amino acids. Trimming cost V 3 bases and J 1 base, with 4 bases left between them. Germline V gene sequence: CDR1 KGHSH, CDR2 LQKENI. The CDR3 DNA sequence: TGTGCCAGCTCACCTGGCAGCAATCAGCCCCAGCATTTT. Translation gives CASSPGSNQPQHF.

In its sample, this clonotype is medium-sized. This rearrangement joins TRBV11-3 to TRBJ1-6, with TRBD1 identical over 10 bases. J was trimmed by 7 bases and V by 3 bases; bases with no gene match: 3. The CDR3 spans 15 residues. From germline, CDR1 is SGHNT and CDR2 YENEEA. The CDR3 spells CASSLTGGVNSPLHF. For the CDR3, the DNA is TGTGCCAGCAGCTTGACAGGGGGCGTCAATTCACCCCTCCACTTT.

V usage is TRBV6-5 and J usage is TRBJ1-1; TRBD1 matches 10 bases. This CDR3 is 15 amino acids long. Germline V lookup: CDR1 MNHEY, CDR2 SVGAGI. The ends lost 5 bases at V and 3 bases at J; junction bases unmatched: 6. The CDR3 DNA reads TGTGCCAGCAGTACGGGGACAGGGGTGTACACTGAAGCTTTCTTT. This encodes CASSTGTGVYTEAFF.

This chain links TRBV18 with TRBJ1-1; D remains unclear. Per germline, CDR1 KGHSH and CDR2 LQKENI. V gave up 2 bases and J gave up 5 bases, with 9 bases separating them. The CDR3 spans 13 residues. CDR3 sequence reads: CASSPIGQTEAFF. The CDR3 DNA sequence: TGTGCCAGCTCACCAATAGGTCAAACTGAAGCTTTCTTT.

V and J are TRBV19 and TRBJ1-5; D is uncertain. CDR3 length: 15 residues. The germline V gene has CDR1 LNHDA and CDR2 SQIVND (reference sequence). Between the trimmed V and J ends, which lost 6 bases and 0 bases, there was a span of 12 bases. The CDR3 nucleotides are TGTGCCAGTAGGGCTTTGGGCACTAGCAATCAGCCCCAGCATTTT. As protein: CASRALGTSNQPQHF. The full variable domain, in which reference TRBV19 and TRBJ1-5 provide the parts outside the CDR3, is DGGITQSPKYLFRKEGQNVTLSCEQNLNHDAMYWYRQDPGQGLRLIYYSQIVNDFQKGDIAEGYSVSREKKESFPLTVTSAQKNPTAFYLCASRALGTSNQPQHFGDGTRLSIL.

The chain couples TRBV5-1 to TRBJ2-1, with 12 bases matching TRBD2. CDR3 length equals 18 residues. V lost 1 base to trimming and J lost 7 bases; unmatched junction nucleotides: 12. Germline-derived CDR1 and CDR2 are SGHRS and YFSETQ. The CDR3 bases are TGCGCCAGCAGCTTGCCTAAACTAGCGGGGGGTATTGATAATGAGCAGTTCTTC. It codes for CASSLPKLAGGIDNEQFF.

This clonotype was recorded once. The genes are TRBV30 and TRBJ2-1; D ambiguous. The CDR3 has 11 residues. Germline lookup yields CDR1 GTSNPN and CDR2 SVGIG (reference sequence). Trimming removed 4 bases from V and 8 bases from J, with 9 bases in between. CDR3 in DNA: TGTGCCTGGAACGCGGTGGATGAGCAGTTCTTC. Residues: CAWNAVDEQFF.

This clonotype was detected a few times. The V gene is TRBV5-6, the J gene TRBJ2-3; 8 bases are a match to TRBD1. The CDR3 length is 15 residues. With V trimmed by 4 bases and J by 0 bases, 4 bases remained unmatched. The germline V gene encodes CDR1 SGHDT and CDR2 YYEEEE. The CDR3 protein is CASSKGQASTDTQYF. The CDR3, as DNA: TGTGCCAGCAGCAAGGGACAGGCGAGCACAGATACGCAGTATTTT. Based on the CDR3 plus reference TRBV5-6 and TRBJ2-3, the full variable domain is DAGVTQSPTHLIKTRGQQVTLRCSPKSGHDTVSWYQQALGQGPQFIFQYYEEEERQRGNFPDRFSGHQFPNYSSELNVNALLLGDSALYLCASSKGQASTDTQYFGPGTRLTVL.